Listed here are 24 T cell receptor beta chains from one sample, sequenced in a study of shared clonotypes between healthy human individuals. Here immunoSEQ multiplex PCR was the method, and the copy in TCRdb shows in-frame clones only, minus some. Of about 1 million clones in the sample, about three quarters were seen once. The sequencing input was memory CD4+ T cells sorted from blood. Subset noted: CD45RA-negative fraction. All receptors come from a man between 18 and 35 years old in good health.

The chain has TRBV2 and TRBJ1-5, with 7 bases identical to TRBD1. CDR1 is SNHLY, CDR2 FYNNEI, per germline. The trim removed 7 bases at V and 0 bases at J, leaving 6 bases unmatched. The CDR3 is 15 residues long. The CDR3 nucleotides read TGTGCCAGCAAGGGACAGCCGAATAGCAATCAGCCCCAGCATTTT. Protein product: CASKGQPNSNQPQHF. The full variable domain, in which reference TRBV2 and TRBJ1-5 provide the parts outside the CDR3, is EPEVTQTPSHQVTQMGQEVILRCVPISNHLYFYWYRQILGQKVEFLVSFYNNEISEKSEIFDDQFSVERPDGSNFTLKIRSTKLEDSAMYFCASKGQPNSNQPQHFGDGTRLSIL.

In DNA, the CDR3 is TGTGCCAGCAGCTCGAACTCAAAAGAGACCCAGTACTTC. Translation: CASSSNSKETQYF. The chain uses TRBV7-9 and TRBJ2-5; D not resolved. The CDR3 is 13 amino acids. The V gene lost 4 bases and the J gene lost 3 bases, with 9 bases spanning the gap. Per germline, CDR1 SEHNR and CDR2 FQNEAQ (reference sequence).

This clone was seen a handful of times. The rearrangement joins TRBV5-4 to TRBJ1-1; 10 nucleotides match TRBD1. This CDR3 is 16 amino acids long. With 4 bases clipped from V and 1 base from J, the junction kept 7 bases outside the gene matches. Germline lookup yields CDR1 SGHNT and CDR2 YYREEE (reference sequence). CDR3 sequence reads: CASSPGTGAGNTEAFF. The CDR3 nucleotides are TGTGCCAGCAGCCCGGGGACAGGGGCCGGGAACACTGAAGCTTTCTTT. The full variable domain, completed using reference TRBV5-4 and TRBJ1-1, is ETGVTQSPTHLIKTRGQQVTLRCSSQSGHNTVSWYQQALGQGPQFIFQYYREEENGRGNFPPRFSGLQFPNYSSELNVNALELDDSALYLCASSPGTGAGNTEAFFGQGTRLTVV.

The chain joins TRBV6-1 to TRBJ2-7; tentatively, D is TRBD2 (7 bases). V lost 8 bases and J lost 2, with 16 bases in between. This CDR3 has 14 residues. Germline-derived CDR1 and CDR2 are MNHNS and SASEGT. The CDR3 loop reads CASQRGGTTYEQYF. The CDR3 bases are TGTGCCAGCCAGAGGGGGGGGACGACCTACGAGCAGTACTTC.

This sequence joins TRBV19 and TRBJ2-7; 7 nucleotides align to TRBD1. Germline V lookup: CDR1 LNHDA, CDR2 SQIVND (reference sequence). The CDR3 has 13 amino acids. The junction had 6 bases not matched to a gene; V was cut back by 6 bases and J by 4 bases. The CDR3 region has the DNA TGTGCCAGTAGAGAGACAGGGAGTTACGAGCAGTACTTC. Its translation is CASRETGSYEQYF.

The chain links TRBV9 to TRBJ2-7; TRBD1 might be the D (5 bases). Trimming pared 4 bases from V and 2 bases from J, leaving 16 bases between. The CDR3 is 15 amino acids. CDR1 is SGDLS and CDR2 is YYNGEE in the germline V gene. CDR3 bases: TGTGCCAGCAGCTCCCAGGGCCTTCTAACCTACGAGCAGTACTTC. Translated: CASSSQGLLTYEQYF.

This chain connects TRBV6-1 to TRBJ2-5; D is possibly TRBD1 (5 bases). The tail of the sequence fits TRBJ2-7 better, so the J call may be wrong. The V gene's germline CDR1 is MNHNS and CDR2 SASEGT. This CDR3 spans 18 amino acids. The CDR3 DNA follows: TGTGCCAGCAGTGGGGCAAGGGGAAAAATCCCGGGCTCCTACGAGCAGTACTTC. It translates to CASSGARGKIPGSYEQYF.

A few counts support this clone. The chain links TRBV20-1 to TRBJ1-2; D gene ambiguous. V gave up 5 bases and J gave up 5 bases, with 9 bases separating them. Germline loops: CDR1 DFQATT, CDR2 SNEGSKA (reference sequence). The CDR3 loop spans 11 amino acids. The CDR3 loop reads CSAARAYGYTF. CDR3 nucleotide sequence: TGCAGTGCTGCCAGAGCTTATGGCTACACCTTC.

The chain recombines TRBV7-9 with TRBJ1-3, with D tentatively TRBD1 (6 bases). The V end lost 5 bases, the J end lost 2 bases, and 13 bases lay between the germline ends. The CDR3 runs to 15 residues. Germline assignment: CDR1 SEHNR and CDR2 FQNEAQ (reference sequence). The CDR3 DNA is TGTGCCAGCAGCCCCGACAGGCCAGCTGGAAACACCATATATTTT. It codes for CASSPDRPAGNTIYF. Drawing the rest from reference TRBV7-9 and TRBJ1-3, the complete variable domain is DTGVSQNPRHKITKRGQNVTFRCDPISEHNRLYWYRQTLGQGPEFLTYFQNEAQLEKSRLLSDRFSAERPKGSFSTLEIQRTEQGDSAMYLCASSPDRPAGNTIYFGEGSWLTVV.

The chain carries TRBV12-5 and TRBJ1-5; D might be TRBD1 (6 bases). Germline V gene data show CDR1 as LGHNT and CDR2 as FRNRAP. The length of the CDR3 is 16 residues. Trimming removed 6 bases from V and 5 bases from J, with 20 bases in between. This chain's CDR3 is CASGAGGHLYYQPQHF. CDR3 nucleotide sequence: TGTGCTAGTGGCGCCGGGGGACACCTATATTATCAGCCCCAGCATTTT.

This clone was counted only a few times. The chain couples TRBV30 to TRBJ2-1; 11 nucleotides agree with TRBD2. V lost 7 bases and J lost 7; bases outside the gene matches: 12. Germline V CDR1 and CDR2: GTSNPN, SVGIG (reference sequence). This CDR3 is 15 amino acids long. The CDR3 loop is CASPINSGGGNEQFF. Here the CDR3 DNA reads TGTGCCTCCCCCATAAATAGCGGGGGGGGGAATGAGCAGTTCTTC.

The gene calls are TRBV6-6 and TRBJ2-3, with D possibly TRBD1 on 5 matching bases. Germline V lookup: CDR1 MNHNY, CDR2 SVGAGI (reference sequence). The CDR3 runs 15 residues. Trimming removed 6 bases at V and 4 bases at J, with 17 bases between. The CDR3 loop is CASSPTGQGPDTQYF. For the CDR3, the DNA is TGTGCCAGCAGCCCCACGGGCCAGGGCCCAGATACGCAGTATTTT.

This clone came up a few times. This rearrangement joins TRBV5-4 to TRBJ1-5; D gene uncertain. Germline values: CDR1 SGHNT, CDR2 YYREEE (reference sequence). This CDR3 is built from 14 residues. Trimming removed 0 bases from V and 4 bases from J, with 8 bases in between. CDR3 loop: CASSLGGANQPQHF. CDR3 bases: TGTGCCAGCAGCTTGGGGGGAGCTAATCAGCCCCAGCATTTT.

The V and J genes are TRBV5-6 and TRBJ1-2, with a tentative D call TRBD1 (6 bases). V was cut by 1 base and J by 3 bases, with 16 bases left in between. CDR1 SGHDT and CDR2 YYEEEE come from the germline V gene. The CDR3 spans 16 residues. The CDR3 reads CASSLWGERQDYGYTF. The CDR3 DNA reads TGTGCCAGCAGCTTGTGGGGGGAGCGACAGGACTATGGCTACACCTTC. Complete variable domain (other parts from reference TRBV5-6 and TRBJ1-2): DAGVTQSPTHLIKTRGQQVTLRCSPKSGHDTVSWYQQALGQGPQFIFQYYEEEERQRGNFPDRFSGHQFPNYSSELNVNALLLGDSALYLCASSLWGERQDYGYTFGSGTRLTVV.

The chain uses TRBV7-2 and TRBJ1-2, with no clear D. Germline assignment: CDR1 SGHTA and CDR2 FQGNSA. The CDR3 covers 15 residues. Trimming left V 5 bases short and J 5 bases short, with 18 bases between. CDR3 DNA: TGTGCCAGCAGCGGGTCTTCGACGGAGAGGTATGGCTACACCTTC. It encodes CASSGSSTERYGYTF.

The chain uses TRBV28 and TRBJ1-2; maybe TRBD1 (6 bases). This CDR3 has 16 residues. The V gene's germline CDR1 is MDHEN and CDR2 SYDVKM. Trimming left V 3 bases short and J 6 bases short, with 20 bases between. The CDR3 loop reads CASSFGYIGQSHGYTF. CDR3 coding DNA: TGTGCCAGCAGTTTCGGTTATATAGGACAGTCCCATGGCTACACCTTC.

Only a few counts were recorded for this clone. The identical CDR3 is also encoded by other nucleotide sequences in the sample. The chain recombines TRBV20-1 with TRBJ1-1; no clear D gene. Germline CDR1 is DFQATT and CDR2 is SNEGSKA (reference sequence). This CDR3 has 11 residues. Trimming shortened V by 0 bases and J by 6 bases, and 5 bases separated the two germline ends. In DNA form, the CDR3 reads TGCAGTGCTAGAGACACCCCTGAAGCTTTCTTT. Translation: CSARDTPEAFF.

The CDR3 coding sequence is TGTGCCAGCAGCTTAGCTAATCAGCCCCAGCATTTT. It encodes CASSLANQPQHF. This chain connects TRBV7-9 to TRBJ1-5, with no clear D. V dropped 0 bases and J dropped 4 bases, with 1 base sitting between them. The CDR3 extends over 12 amino acids. Per germline, CDR1 SEHNR and CDR2 FQNEAQ (reference sequence).

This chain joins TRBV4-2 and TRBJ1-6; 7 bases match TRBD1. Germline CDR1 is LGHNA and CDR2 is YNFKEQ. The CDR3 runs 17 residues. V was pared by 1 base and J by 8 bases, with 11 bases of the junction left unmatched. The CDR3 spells CASSQGTWTGRDSPLHF. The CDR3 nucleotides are TGTGCCAGCAGCCAAGGAACGTGGACAGGTCGGGATTCACCCCTCCACTTT.

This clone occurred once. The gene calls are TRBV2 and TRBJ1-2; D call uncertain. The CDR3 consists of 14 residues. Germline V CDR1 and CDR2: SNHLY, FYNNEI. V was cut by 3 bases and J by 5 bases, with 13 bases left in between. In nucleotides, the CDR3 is TGTGCCAGCAGTGATGAGACGAGGGATTATGGCTACACCTTC. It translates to CASSDETRDYGYTF.

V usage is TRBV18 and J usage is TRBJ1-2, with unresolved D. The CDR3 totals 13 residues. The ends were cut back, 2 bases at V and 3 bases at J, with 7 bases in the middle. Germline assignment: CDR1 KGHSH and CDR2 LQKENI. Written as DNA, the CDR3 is TGTGCCAGCTCACCAAATAGCGACTATGGCTACACCTTC. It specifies CASSPNSDYGYTF.

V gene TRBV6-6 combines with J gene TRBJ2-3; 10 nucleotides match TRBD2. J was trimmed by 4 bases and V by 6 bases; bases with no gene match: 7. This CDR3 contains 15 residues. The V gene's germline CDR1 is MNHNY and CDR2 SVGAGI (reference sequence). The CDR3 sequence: CASRESGRAADTQYF. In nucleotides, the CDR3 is TGTGCCAGCAGAGAAAGCGGGAGGGCGGCAGATACGCAGTATTTT.

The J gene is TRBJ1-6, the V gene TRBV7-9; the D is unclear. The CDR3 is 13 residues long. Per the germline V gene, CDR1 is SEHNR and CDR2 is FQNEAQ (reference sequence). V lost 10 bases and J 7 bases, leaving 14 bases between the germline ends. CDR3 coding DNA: TGTGCCACCGAGAGCAGTATCAATTCACCCCTCCACTTT. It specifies CATESSINSPLHF.

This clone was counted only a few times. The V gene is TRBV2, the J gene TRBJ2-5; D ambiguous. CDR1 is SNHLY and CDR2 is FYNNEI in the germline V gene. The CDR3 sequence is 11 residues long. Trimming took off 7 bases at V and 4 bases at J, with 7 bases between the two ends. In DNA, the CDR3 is TGTGCCAGCAATGGCGCAGAGACCCAGTACTTC. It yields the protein CASNGAETQYF.